A selection of T cell receptor beta chains follows, all from one sample in a study of neurological immune-mediated disorders. MiXCR was run by TCRdb on the 5' RACE reads, yielding one entry per CDR3 protein. The top ten clones hold 6.5% to 8% of a sample with some 79,000 distinct CDR3 sequences, around an eighth of them seen once. Sample: PBMCs. Every receptor here comes from a woman aged 50 to 65 in good health. Each CDR3 is given with its conserved first and last residue. Each record gives: CDR3 length, V gene, D gene, clone size, J gene, CDR3 protein, CDR3 DNA. D genes are given only for firm matches. Clone sizes are given selectively: once, few, many, or a class where the clone is expanded.

>14|TRBV12-3/TRBV12-4|TRBD1|many|TRBJ2-7
CASSVYRGPGEQYF
TGTGCCAGCAGTGTATACAGGGGGCCGGGCGAGCAGTACTTC
>14|TRBV3-1|.|many|TRBJ1-1
CASSLRTGMAEAFF
TGTGCCAGCAGCCTACGAACAGGGATGGCTGAAGCTTTCTTT
>14|TRBV18|.|many|TRBJ2-7
CASSPLAREGEQYF
TGTGCCAGCTCACCCCTGGCCAGGGAAGGTGAGCAGTACTTC
>15|TRBV12-3/TRBV12-4|.|many|TRBJ2-7
CASGNLRASLYEQYF
TGTGCCAGCGGCAACCTCAGGGCGTCTCTTTACGAGCAGTACTTC
>16|TRBV11-2|.|.|TRBJ2-7
CASSSTTSGETYEQYF
TGTGCCAGCAGCTCAACTACCTCAGGGGAGACCTACGAGCAGTACTTC
>15|TRBV6-6|.|many|TRBJ2-1
CASSLQGSSYNEQFF
TGTGCCAGCAGTTTACAGGGAAGCTCCTACAATGAGCAGTTCTTC
>15|TRBV7-6|.|many|TRBJ2-1
CASSSAPGTYNEQFF
TGTGCCAGCAGCTCCGCCCCGGGGACCTACAATGAGCAGTTCTTC
>15|TRBV6-5|.|many|TRBJ2-5
CASSYSGGNRKTQYF
TGTGCCAGCAGTTACTCGGGCGGAAACAGAAAGACCCAGTACTTC
>15|TRBV20-1|.|many|TRBJ1-1
CSARDPGVGSAEAFF
TGCAGTGCTAGAGACCCAGGGGTCGGTTCCGCTGAAGCTTTCTTT
>15|TRBV9|.|many|TRBJ2-3
CASSEQQGPTDTQYF
TGTGCCAGCAGCGAACAACAGGGCCCCACAGATACGCAGTATTTT
>15|TRBV20-1|TRBD1|many|TRBJ1-5
CSALSRGQGNQPQHF
TGCAGTGCCCTAAGCCGCGGACAGGGAAATCAGCCCCAGCATTTT
>14|TRBV10-3|.|.|TRBJ2-5
CAISRIAEAEAQYF
TGTGCCATCAGCCGTATAGCGGAGGCGGAGGCCCAGTACTTC
>14|TRBV28|.|many|TRBJ2-7
CASSFVRSSYEQYF
TGTGCCAGCAGTTTTGTGAGGAGCTCCTACGAGCAGTACTTC
>14|TRBV9|.|many|TRBJ2-1
CASSVRGQLNEQFF
TGTGCCAGCAGCGTACGTGGACAGTTAAATGAGCAGTTCTTC
>13|TRBV20-1|.|many|TRBJ1-1
CSATHRLNTEAFF
TGCAGTGCAACCCACCGACTGAACACTGAAGCTTTCTTT
>15|TRBV20-1|TRBD2|many|TRBJ2-3
CSARDRLAGENTQYF
TGCAGTGCTAGAGATCGGCTAGCGGGGGAGAATACGCAGTATTTT
>13|TRBV6-5|TRBD1|.|TRBJ1-4
CASSYTGEGKLFF
TGTGCCAGCAGCTATACAGGGGAGGGAAAACTGTTTTTT
>15|TRBV5-1|.|many|TRBJ2-6
CASSIQGSGANVLTF
TGCGCCAGCAGTATTCAGGGTTCGGGGGCCAACGTCCTGACTTTC
>14|TRBV7-2|.|.|TRBJ2-5
CASSFTLGTETQYF
TGTGCCAGCAGCTTTACCCTGGGGACGGAGACCCAGTACTTC
>14|TRBV20-1|.|many|TRBJ2-5
CSAREGNAQETQYF
TGCAGTGCTAGAGAGGGAAATGCCCAAGAGACCCAGTACTTC
>15|TRBV9|TRBD2|many|TRBJ2-3
CASSPAGGFPDTQYF
TGTGCCAGCAGCCCAGCGGGGGGCTTCCCAGATACGCAGTATTTT
>15|TRBV11-2|.|.|TRBJ2-2
CASSRGAGRAGELFF
TGTGCCAGCAGCCGGGGGGCAGGGAGGGCCGGGGAGCTGTTTTTT